This T cell receptor beta chain was obtained from a study of TIL therapy for anti-PD-1-resistant metastatic lung cancer. Background on the study: Tumors carried a median roughly 1.5 non-synonymous mutations per megabase.

The time point denotes: pre-treatment sample, taken before nivolumab and TIL therapy. As to this clone: Antigen unknown.

Study-wide findings and caveats: TIL clonotype persistence in blood showed no apparent association with response.

This was the immunoSEQ v3 assay. TCRdb keeps only in-frame clones here, not all; method: immunoSEQ multiplex PCR. Here the sample spans 25,000 to 40,000 clones, 70% to 80% being singletons. The V gene's germline CDR1 is SGHNT and CDR2 YYREEE (reference sequence). V lost 4 bases and J lost 2, with 15 bases in between. CDR3 size: 15 residues. This TCR was sampled from a woman aged 30-79 years with non-small cell lung cancer. This specimen consisted of blood, obtained at baseline. This chain links TRBV5-4 with TRBJ2-5, with D possibly matching TRBD2 (7 bases). The CDR3 coding sequence is TGTGCCAGCAGCCCCGGGGGGCACCTTCAAGAGACCCAGTACTTC. Translation gives CASSPGGHLQETQYF.